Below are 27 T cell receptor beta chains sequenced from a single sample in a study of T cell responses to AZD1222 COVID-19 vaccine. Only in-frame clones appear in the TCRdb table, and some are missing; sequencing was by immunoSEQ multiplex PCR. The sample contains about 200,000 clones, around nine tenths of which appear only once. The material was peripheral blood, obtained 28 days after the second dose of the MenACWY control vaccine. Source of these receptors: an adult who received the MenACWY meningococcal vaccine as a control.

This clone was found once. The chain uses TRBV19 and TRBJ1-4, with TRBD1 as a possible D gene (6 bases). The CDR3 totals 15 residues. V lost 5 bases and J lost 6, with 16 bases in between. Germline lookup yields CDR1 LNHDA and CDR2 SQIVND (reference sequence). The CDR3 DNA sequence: TGTGCCAGTAGTGCCACAGGGCCTCGGGATGAAAAACTGTTTTTT. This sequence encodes CASSATGPRDEKLFF.

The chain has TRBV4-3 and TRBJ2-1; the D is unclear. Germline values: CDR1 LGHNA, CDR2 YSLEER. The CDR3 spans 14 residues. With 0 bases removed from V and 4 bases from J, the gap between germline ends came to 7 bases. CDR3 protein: CASSQESGYNEQFF. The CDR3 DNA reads TGCGCCAGCAGCCAAGAATCCGGGTACAATGAGCAGTTCTTC.

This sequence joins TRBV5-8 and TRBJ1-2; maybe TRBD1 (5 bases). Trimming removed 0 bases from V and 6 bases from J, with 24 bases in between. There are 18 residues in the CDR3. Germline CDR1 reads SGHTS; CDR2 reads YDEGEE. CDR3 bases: TGTGCCAGCAGCTTGGGATGGCGGGGGACCACTTGGGGGGATGGCTACACCTTC. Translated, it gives CASSLGWRGTTWGDGYTF.

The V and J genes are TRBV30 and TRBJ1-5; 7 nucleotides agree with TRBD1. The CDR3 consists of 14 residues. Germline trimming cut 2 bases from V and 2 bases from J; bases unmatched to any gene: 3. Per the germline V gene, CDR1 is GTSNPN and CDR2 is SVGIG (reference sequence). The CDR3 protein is CAWSKGTGNQPQHF. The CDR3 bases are TGTGCCTGGAGTAAAGGGACAGGCAATCAGCCCCAGCATTTT.

CDR3 residues: CASSQERAQRVHEQYF. In DNA form, the CDR3 reads TGCGCCAGCAGCCAGGAAAGGGCCCAGCGAGTCCACGAGCAGTACTTC. V gene TRBV4-1 combines with J gene TRBJ2-7; D gene uncertain. Germline V CDR1 and CDR2: MGHRA, YSYEKL. Trimming cost V 3 bases and J 5 bases, with 20 bases left between them. CDR3 length equals 16 residues.

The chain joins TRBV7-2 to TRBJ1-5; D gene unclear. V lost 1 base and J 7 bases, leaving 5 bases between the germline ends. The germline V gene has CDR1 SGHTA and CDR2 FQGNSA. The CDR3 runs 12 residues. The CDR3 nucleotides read TGTGCCAGCAGCTTAGTTTACCAGCCCCAGCATTTT. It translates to CASSLVYQPQHF.

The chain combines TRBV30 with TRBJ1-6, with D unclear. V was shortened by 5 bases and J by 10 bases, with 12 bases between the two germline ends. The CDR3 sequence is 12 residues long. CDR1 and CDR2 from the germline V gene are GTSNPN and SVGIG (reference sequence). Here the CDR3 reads CAWQRVVSPLHF. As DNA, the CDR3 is TGTGCCTGGCAAAGGGTGGTCTCACCCCTCCACTTT.

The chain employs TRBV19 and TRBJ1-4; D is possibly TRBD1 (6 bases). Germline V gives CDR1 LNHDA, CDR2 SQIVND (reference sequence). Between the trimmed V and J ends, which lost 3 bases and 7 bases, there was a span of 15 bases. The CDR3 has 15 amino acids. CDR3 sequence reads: CASSIDGGVGEKLFF. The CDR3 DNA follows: TGTGCCAGTAGTATTGACGGGGGCGTAGGTGAAAAACTGTTTTTT. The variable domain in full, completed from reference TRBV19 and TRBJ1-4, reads DGGITQSPKYLFRKEGQNVTLSCEQNLNHDAMYWYRQDPGQGLRLIYYSQIVNDFQKGDIAEGYSVSREKKESFPLTVTSAQKNPTAFYLCASSIDGGVGEKLFFGSGTQLSVL.

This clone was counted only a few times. The CDR3 is CASSSRASGKGGTYEQYF. The CDR3 nucleotides read TGCGCCAGCAGTTCCCGGGCTAGCGGGAAGGGGGGGACCTACGAGCAGTACTTC. This chain joins TRBV10-2 and TRBJ2-7; 9 nucleotides agree with TRBD2. The CDR3 has 18 residues. V trimming: 5 bases; J trimming: 2 bases; junction bases outside the gene matches: 16. Germline V gene data show CDR1 as WSHSY and CDR2 as SAAADI.

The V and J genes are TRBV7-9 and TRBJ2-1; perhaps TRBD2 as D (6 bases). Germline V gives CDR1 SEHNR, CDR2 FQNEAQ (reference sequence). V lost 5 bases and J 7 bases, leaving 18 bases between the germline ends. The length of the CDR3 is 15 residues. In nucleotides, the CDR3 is TGTGCCAGCAGCCCGACGGCTGGCGGGAAAAATGAGCAGTTCTTC. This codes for CASSPTAGGKNEQFF.

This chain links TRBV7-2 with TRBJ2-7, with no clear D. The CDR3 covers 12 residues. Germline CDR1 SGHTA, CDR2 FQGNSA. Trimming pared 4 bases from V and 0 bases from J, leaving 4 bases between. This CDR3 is CASSSSSYEQYF. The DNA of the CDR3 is TGTGCCAGCAGCTCTAGCTCCTACGAGCAGTACTTC.

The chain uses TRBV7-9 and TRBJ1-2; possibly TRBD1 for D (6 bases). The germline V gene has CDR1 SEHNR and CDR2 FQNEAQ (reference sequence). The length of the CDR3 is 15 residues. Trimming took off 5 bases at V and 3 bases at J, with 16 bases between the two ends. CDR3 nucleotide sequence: TGTGCCAGCAGCGTACGACAGGTGGCGGACTATGGCTACACCTTC. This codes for CASSVRQVADYGYTF.

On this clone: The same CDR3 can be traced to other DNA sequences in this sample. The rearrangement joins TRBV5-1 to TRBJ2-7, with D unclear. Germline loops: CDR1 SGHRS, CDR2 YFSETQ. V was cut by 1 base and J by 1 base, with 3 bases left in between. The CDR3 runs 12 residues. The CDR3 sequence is CASSLTSYEQYF. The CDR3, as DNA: TGCGCCAGCAGCTTGACATCCTACGAGCAGTACTTC.

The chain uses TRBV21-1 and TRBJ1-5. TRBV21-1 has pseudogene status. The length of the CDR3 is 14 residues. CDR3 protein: CASRPGSGNQPQHF. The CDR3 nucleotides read TGTGCCAGCAGACCGGGGAGCGGCAATCAGCCCCAGCATTTT.

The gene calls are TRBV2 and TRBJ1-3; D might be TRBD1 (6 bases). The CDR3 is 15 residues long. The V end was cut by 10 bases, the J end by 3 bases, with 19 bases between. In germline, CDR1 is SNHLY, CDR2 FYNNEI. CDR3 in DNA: TGTGCCACCCTGGGGGCACAGGGAGGTGGAAACACCATATATTTT. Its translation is CATLGAQGGGNTIYF. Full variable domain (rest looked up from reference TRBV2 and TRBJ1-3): EPEVTQTPSHQVTQMGQEVILRCVPISNHLYFYWYRQILGQKVEFLVSFYNNEISEKSEIFDDQFSVERPDGSNFTLKIRSTKLEDSAMYFCATLGAQGGGNTIYFGEGSWLTVV.

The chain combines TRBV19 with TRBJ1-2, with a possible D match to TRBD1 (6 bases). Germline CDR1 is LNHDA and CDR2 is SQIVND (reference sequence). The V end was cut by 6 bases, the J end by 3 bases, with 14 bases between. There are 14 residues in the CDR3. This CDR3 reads CASSPPGVYYGYTF. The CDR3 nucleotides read TGTGCCAGTAGCCCTCCAGGGGTGTACTATGGCTACACCTTC.

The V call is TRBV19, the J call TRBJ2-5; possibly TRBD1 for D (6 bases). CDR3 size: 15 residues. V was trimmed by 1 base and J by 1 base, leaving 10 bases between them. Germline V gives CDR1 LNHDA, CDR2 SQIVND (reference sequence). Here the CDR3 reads CASSIAWTAQETQYF. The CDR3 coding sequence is TGTGCCAGTAGTATAGCTTGGACAGCCCAAGAGACCCAGTACTTC. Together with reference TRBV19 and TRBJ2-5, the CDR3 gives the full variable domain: DGGITQSPKYLFRKEGQNVTLSCEQNLNHDAMYWYRQDPGQGLRLIYYSQIVNDFQKGDIAEGYSVSREKKESFPLTVTSAQKNPTAFYLCASSIAWTAQETQYFGPGTRLLVL.

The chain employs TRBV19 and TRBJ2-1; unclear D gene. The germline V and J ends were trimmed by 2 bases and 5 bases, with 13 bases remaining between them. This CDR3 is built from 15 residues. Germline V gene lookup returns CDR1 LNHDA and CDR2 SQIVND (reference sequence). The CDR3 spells CASSIRPSSHNEQFF. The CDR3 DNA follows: TGTGCCAGTAGTATACGGCCTAGTTCCCACAATGAGCAGTTCTTC. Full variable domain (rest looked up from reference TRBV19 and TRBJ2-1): DGGITQSPKYLFRKEGQNVTLSCEQNLNHDAMYWYRQDPGQGLRLIYYSQIVNDFQKGDIAEGYSVSREKKESFPLTVTSAQKNPTAFYLCASSIRPSSHNEQFFGPGTRLTVL.

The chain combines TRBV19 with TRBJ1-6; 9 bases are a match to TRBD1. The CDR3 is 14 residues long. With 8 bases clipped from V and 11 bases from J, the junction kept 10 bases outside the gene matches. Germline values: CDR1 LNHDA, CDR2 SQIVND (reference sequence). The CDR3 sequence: CASSRDREGAPLHF. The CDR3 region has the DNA TGTGCCAGTTCTCGGGACAGGGAGGGGGCACCCCTCCACTTT.

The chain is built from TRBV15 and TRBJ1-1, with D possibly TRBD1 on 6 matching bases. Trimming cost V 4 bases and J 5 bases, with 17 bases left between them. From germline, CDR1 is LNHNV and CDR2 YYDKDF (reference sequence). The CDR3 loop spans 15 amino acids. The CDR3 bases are TGTGCCACCAGCATCTCTACCAGGGGAGGGACTGAAGCTTTCTTT. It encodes CATSISTRGGTEAFF. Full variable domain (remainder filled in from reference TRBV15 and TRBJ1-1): DAMVIQNPRYQVTQFGKPVTLSCSQTLNHNVMYWYQQKSSQAPKLLFHYYDKDFNNEADTPDNFQSRRPNTSFCFLDIRSPGLGDTAMYLCATSISTRGGTEAFFGQGTRLTVV.

In DNA form, the CDR3 reads TGTGCCAGCAGCCCAGGGCGATTTGAGCAGTTCTTC. This translates into CASSPGRFEQFF. V usage is TRBV6-5 and J usage is TRBJ2-1, with D possibly TRBD1 on 5 matching bases. Germline CDR1 and CDR2: MNHEY and SVGAGI. Trimming stripped 6 bases from V and 9 bases from J, with 12 bases between. The CDR3 runs 12 residues.

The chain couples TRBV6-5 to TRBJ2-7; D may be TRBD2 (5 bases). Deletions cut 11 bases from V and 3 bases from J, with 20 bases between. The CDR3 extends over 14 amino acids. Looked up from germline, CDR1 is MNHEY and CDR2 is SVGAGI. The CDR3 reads CAAQRDRAIYEQYF. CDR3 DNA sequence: TGTGCCGCCCAGAGGGATAGGGCGATCTACGAGCAGTACTTC.

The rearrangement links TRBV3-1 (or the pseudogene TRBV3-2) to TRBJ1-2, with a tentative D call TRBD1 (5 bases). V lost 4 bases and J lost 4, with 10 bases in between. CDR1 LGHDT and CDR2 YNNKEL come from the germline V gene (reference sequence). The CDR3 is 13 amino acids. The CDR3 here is CASSRGTGYGYTF. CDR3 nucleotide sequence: TGTGCCAGCAGCCGAGGGACCGGCTATGGCTACACCTTC.

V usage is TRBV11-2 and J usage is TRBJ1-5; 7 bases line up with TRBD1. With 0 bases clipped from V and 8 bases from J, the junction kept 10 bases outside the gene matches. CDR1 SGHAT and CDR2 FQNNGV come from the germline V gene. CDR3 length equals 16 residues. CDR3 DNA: TGTGCCAGCAGCTTAGATGCAGGGGGGTCGGGGAAGCCCCAGCATTTT. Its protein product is CASSLDAGGSGKPQHF.

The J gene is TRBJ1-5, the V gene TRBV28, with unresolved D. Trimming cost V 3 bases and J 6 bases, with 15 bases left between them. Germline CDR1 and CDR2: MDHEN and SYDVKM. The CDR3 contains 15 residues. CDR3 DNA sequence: TGTGCCAGCAGTTTCCCGCAGGTCGGGTCTCAGCCCCAGCATTTT. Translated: CASSFPQVGSQPQHF.

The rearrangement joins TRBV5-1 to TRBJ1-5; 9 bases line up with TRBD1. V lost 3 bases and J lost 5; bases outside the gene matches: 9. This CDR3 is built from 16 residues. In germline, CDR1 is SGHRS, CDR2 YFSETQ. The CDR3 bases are TGCGCCAGCAGCTCGGAGCCCGGACAGGGGTATCAGCCCCAGCATTTT. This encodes CASSSEPGQGYQPQHF.

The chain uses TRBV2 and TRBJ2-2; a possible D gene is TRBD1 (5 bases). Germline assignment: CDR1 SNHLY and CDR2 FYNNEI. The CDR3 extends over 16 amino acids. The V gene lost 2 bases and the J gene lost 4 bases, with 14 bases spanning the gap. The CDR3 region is CASSERQGVSTGELFF. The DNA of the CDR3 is TGTGCCAGCAGTGAACGCCAGGGCGTATCCACCGGGGAGCTGTTTTTT.